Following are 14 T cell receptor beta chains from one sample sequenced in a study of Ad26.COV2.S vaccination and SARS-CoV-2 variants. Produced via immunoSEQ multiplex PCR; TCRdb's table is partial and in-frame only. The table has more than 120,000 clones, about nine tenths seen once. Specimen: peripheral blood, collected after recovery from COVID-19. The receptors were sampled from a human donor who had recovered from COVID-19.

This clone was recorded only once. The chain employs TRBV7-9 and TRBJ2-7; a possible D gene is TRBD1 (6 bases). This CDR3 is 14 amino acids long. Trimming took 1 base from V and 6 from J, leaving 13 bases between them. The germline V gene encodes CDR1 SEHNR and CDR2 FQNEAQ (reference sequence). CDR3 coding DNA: TGTGCCAGCAGCTTAGAACAGGGTTTGTTCGAGCAGTACTTC. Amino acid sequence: CASSLEQGLFEQYF.

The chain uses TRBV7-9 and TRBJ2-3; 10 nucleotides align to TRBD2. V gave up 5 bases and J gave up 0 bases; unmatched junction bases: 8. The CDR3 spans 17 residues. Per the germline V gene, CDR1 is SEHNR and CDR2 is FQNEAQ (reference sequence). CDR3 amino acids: CASSQPSGGVSTDTQYF. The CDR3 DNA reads TGTGCCAGCAGCCAACCCAGCGGGGGGGTTAGCACAGATACGCAGTATTTT.

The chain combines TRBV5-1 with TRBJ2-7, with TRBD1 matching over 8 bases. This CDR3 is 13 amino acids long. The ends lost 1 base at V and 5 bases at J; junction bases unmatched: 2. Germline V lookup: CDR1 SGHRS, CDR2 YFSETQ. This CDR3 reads CASSLQGANEQYF. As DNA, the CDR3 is TGCGCCAGCAGCTTGCAGGGGGCCAACGAGCAGTACTTC.

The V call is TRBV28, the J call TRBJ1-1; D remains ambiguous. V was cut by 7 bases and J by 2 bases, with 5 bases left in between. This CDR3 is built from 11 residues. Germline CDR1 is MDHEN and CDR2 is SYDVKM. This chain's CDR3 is CASTINTEAFF. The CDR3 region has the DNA TGTGCCAGCACCATAAACACTGAAGCTTTCTTT.

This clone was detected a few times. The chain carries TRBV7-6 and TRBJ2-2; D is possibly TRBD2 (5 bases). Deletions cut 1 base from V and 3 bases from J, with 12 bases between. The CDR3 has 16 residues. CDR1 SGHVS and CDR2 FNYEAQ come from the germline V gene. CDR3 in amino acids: CASSLVGYGDTGELFF. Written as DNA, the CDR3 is TGTGCCAGCAGCTTAGTGGGGTACGGGGACACCGGGGAGCTGTTTTTT.

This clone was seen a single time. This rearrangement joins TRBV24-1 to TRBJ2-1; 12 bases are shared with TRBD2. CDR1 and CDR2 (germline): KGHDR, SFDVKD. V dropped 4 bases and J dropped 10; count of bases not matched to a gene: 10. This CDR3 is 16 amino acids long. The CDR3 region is CATSDGLAGGIREQFF. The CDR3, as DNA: TGTGCCACCAGTGACGGTCTAGCGGGGGGGATCCGCGAGCAGTTCTTC.

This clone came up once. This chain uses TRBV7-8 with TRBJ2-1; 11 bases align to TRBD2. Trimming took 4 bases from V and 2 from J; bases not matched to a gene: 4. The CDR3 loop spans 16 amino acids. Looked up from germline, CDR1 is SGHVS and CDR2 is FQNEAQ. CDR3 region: CASSSSSGGTYNEQFF. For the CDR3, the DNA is TGTGCCAGCAGCTCCTCTAGCGGGGGGACCTACAATGAGCAGTTCTTC.

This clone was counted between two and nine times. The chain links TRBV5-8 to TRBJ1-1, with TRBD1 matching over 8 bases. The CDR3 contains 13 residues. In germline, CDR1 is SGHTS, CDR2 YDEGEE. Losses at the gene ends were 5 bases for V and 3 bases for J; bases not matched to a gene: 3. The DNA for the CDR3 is TGTGCCAGCAGGACAGGGGTCGACACTGAAGCTTTCTTT. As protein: CASRTGVDTEAFF.

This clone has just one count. CDR3 nucleotide sequence: TGTGCCTGGAGTAGGAGGGCTGAAAAACTGTTTTTT. Translated: CAWSRRAEKLFF. The rearrangement joins TRBV30 to TRBJ1-4; D not resolved. CDR3 length: 12 amino acids. Between the trimmed V and J ends, which lost 2 bases and 7 bases, there was a span of 8 bases. CDR1 and CDR2 (germline): GTSNPN, SVGIG (reference sequence).

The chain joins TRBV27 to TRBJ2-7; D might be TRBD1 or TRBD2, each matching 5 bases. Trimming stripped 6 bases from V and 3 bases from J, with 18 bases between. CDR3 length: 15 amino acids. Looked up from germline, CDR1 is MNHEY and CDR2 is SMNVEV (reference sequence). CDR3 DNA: TGTGCCAGCAGGCCCGCCGGGACCTTCGGCTACGAGCAGTACTTC. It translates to CASRPAGTFGYEQYF.

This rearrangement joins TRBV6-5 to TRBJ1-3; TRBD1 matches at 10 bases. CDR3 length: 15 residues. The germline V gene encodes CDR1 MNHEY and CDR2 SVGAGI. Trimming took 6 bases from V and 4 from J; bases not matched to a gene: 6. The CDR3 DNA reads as TGTGCCAGCAGCGACGGACAGGGGGGAGGAAACACCATATATTTT. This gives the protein CASSDGQGGGNTIYF.

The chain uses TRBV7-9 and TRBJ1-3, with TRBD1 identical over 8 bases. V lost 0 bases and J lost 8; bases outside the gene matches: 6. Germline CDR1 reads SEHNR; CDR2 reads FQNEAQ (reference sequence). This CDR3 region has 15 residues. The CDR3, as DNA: TGTGCCAGCAGCTTAGCGGCTGGACAGGGTTACACCATATATTTT. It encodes CASSLAAGQGYTIYF.

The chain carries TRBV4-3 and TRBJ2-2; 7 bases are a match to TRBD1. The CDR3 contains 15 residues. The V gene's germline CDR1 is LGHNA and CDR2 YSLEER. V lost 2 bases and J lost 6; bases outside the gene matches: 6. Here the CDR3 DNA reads TGCGCCAGCAGCCAAAGCAGAGGGGGCTCCGGGGAGCTGTTTTTT. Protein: CASSQSRGGSGELFF.

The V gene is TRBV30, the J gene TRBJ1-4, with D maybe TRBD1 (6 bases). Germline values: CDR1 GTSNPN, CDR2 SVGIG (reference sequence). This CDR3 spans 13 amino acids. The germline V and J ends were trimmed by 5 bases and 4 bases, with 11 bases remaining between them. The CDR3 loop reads CAWEGGDNEKLFF. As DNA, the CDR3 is TGTGCCTGGGAAGGGGGTGATAATGAAAAACTGTTTTTT.